These T cell receptor beta chains were read from a single sample in a study of CD4 T cells in relation to SARS-CoV-2 and coronaviruses. No antigen has been assigned to these receptors. The table came from immunoSEQ multiplex PCR; TCRdb's copy has only in-frame clones and leaves some out. The data hold some 20,000 clones, with roughly four fifths observed a single time. Sequencing was carried out using CD4+ T cells from PBMCs, cultured in vitro. Receptor source: a human donor in good health. Both conserved end residues are part of each CDR3. The D gene is left open where the match is weak. Some rows mark clone size as missing; the rest say once, few, many or name a class of expanded clone.

j_call | clone_size | v_call | d_call | cdr3_nt | cdr3_aa
TRBJ2-3 | NA | TRBV9 | NA | TGTGCCAGCAGCGACACAGATACGCAGTATTTT | CASSDTDTQYF
TRBJ1-4 | NA | TRBV27 | NA | TGTGCCAGCCGGACTAATGAAAAACTGTTTTTT | CASRTNEKLFF
TRBJ1-5 | NA | TRBV6-5 | NA | TGTGCCAGCACCCTCATGGGGGGAGAGAGACAGCCCCAGCATTTT | CASTLMGGERQPQHF
TRBJ2-6 | NA | TRBV2 | NA | TGTGCCAGCTCCCCCCGGTCGGGGGCCAACGTCCTGACTTTC | CASSPRSGANVLTF
TRBJ2-7 | NA | TRBV7-9 | NA | TGTGCCAGCAGCCGTCGCGGCAGCTCCTACGAGCAGTACTTC | CASSRRGSSYEQYF
TRBJ2-7 | NA | TRBV18 | NA | TGTGCCAGCTCAAAACGGTCAGGTACACACGAGCAGTACTTC | CASSKRSGTHEQYF
TRBJ1-1 | NA | TRBV9 | NA | TGTGCCAGCAGCTTTGGACTGTTCACTGAAGCTTTCTTT | CASSFGLFTEAFF
TRBJ2-5 | NA | TRBV21-1 | NA | TGTGCCAGCAGCAGAAGCGGGGGGGCGCTGACCCAGTACTTC | CASSRSGGALTQYF
TRBJ1-2 | NA | TRBV2 | NA | TGTGCCAGCAGTATCTCCGGGACGGACTCTAACTATGGCTACACCTTC | CASSISGTDSNYGYTF
TRBJ1-3 | few | TRBV2 | TRBD1 | TGTGCCAGCAGTGAGGAGGACAGGGTCTTGTCTGGAAACACCATATATTTT | CASSEEDRVLSGNTIYF
TRBJ1-2 | once | TRBV15 | TRBD1 | TGTGCCACCAGCAAGGAGAGACAGGGGGTAGAGTATGGCTACACCTTC | CATSKERQGVEYGYTF
TRBJ2-7 | NA | TRBV11-3 | TRBD2 | TGTGCCAGCAGCTCGGGACTAGCGGGAGACTACGAGCAGTACTTC | CASSSGLAGDYEQYF
TRBJ1-3 | NA | TRBV3-1/TRBV3-2 | NA | TGTGCCAGCAGCCAAGAACGTGACACCATATATTTT | CASSQERDTIYF
TRBJ2-3 | NA | TRBV5-6 | TRBD2 | TGTGCCAGCAGACGTAGCGGGAGGGCCGCAGATACGCAGTATTTT | CASRRSGRAADTQYF
TRBJ2-3 | NA | TRBV2 | NA | TGTGCCAGCAGTGTGGGCACAGATACGCAGTATTTT | CASSVGTDTQYF
TRBJ1-1 | few | TRBV7-8 | TRBD1 | TGTGCCAGCAGCCTAAGACAGGGCATTAGTGAAGCTTTCTTT | CASSLRQGISEAFF
TRBJ2-7 | NA | TRBV21-1 | NA | TGTGCCAGCAGGCGATCCGGGACTAGCGGAAAATACGAGCAGTACTTC | CASRRSGTSGKYEQYF
TRBJ1-1 | once | TRBV6-5 | NA | TGTGCCAGCACTCCTCCCGGGAGGGGCACTGAAGCTTTCTTT | CASTPPGRGTEAFF
TRBJ1-1 | NA | TRBV25-1 | TRBD1 | TGTGCCAGCAGTGCAACAGGGGACACTGAAGCTTTCTTT | CASSATGDTEAFF
TRBJ2-7 | NA | TRBV6-5 | NA | TGTGCCAGCAGTCGCATCGGGGGCGAGCAGTACTTC | CASSRIGGEQYF
TRBJ1-5 | NA | TRBV10-3 | NA | TGTGCCATCAGTGAGGGGGGCTGGTATAGCAATCAGCCCCAGCATTTT | CAISEGGWYSNQPQHF
TRBJ2-7 | NA | TRBV5-1 | TRBD2 | TGCGCCAGCAGCTTCTATGGACTAGCGCTCGAGCAGTACTTC | CASSFYGLALEQYF
TRBJ2-1 | NA | TRBV11-1 | NA | TGTGCCAGCAGCCCGCTGAGGACCTACAATGAGCAGTTCTTC | CASSPLRTYNEQFF
TRBJ2-5 | NA | TRBV7-9 | NA | TGTGCCAGCAGCTTAGATGCGGGGTCCCAGTACTTC | CASSLDAGSQYF
TRBJ2-2 | NA | TRBV11-2 | TRBD2 | TGTGCCAGCAGCTTAGTTGGGACTAGCGGGAGTTGGAACACCGGGGAGCTGTTTTTT | CASSLVGTSGSWNTGELFF
TRBJ2-5 | NA | TRBV18 | TRBD1 | TGTGCCAGCTCAACAGGGGTAGAGACCCAGTACTTC | CASSTGVETQYF
TRBJ2-3 | NA | TRBV29-1 | TRBD2 | TGCAGCGTTGACACAGCCTGGGGGCTAGCGGGGAGTCCGAATACGCAGTATTTT | CSVDTAWGLAGSPNTQYF